Listed below are T cell receptor beta chains from one sample, sequenced in a study of T cells in Graves' hyperthyroidism and ophthalmopathy. MiXCR, run by TCRdb on the multiplex PCR reads, gives a single entry per CDR3 protein. Of fewer than 550,000 distinct CDR3 sequences in the sample, approximately 15% were seen once. Sequenced: blood. These receptors were obtained from a woman under 30 with Graves' hyperthyroidism. Each CDR3 is given with its conserved first and last residue. The D gene is left open where the match is weak. A row's size may be missing; if present it is once, few, many or a size class.

clone size,V gene,D gene,J gene,CDR3 DNA,CDR3 protein
many,TRBV5-1,NA,TRBJ1-4,TGCGCCAGCAGCTTGTCTGGTGTTTTCGATGAAAAACTGTTTTTT,CASSLSGVFDEKLFF
NA,TRBV19,TRBD1,TRBJ1-1,TGTGCCACCAGCAATGGGGGACAGAAAGCTTTCTTT,CATSNGGQKAFF
NA,TRBV27,NA,TRBJ2-2,TGTGCCAGCAGTTCCAGTTGGGCCGGGGAGCTGTTTTTT,CASSSSWAGELFF
NA,TRBV20-1,NA,TRBJ2-3,TGCAGTGCTAGAGTACCCACAGATACGCAGTATTTT,CSARVPTDTQYF
many,TRBV20-1,TRBD1,TRBJ2-1,TGCAGTGCTAGAGAACAGGGGTTAGACTACAATGAGCAGTTCTTC,CSAREQGLDYNEQFF
many,TRBV5-1,TRBD1,TRBJ1-6,TGCGCCAGCAGCTTCAATCCCATCGGGACAGGCACCTCTTCACCCCTCCACTTT,CASSFNPIGTGTSSPLHF
NA,TRBV4-3,NA,TRBJ2-1,TGCGCCAGCAGCCAAGCCCCCACAGGTAATGAGCAGTTCTTC,CASSQAPTGNEQFF
NA,TRBV9,NA,TRBJ1-3,TGTGCCAGCAGCAGCGACTCAGGGAATGGAAACACCATATATTTT,CASSSDSGNGNTIYF
NA,TRBV4-2,TRBD2,TRBJ2-3,TGTGCCAGCAGCCAGTTTAGCGGGAAGGCAGATACGCAGTATTTT,CASSQFSGKADTQYF
many,TRBV6-1,NA,TRBJ1-1,TGTGCCAGCAGTATGGATAGGGGATCGAACACTGAAGCTTTCTTT,CASSMDRGSNTEAFF
once,TRBV5-1,NA,TRBJ1-2,TGCGCCAGCAGTCTTGACTCTAGCCGGTTCGAGGGCTACACCTTC,CASSLDSSRFEGYTF
many,TRBV27,NA,TRBJ1-1,TGTGCCAGCAGTTTCCGACAGTCCCAATGGAACACTGAAGCTTTCTTT,CASSFRQSQWNTEAFF
many,TRBV12-3/TRBV12-4,TRBD1,TRBJ1-5,TGTGCCAGCAGTCCGGGACAGGGAATATCGCAGCCCCAGCATTTT,CASSPGQGISQPQHF
many,TRBV20-1,TRBD2,TRBJ2-1,TGCAGTGCTAGAACTACTAGCGGGGGTGATCTGTTCTTC,CSARTTSGGDLFF
NA,TRBV3-1,NA,TRBJ2-7,TGTGCCAGCAGCCAGGGGTACTCGAACTCCCACGAGCAGTACTTC,CASSQGYSNSHEQYF
many,TRBV28,NA,TRBJ2-3,TGTGCCAGCAGTTTAGGTTCGGGGGTGGCAGATACGCAGTATTTT,CASSLGSGVADTQYF
many,TRBV12-3/TRBV12-4,NA,TRBJ1-2,TGTGCCAGCAGTTCAGGGCTCGCCGGGTATGGCTACACCTTC,CASSSGLAGYGYTF
many,TRBV2,NA,TRBJ2-1,TGTGCCAGCAGTCAGGGGACCTACAATGAGCAGTTCTTC,CASSQGTYNEQFF
once,TRBV28,TRBD1,TRBJ2-7,TGTGCCAGCAGTTCCCGGGACAGCGTTACCTACGAGCAGCACTTC,CASSSRDSVTYEQHF
many,TRBV27,NA,TRBJ1-2,TGTGCCAGCAGTCTAAGTGGGCAGGATTATGGCTACACCTTC,CASSLSGQDYGYTF
NA,TRBV27,TRBD1,TRBJ1-2,TGTGCCAGCACCCCCCGCCGGACAGGCAACTATGGCTACACCTTC,CASTPRRTGNYGYTF
many,TRBV28,NA,TRBJ2-5,TGTGCCAGCAGCATACGCGGGGTTCCCCAAGAGACCCAGTACTTC,CASSIRGVPQETQYF